Presented here are 29 T cell receptor beta chains from one specimen sequenced in a study of identical twins. TCRdb analysed the 5' RACE reads with MiXCR anew, one entry per CDR3 protein. Of 510,000 or so distinct CDR3 sequences in the sample, 13% to 15% were seen once. The same data also contributed to another study, on yellow fever vaccine responses in identical twins.

Source material: CD4+ T cells sorted from blood. The receptors were gathered from a young woman in good health.

This clonotype was seen only a few times. The V call is TRBV3-1, the J call TRBJ2-7, with D tentatively TRBD2 (7 bases). The CDR3 runs 15 residues. Germline assignment: CDR1 LGHDT and CDR2 YNNKEL (reference sequence). Trimming took 3 bases from V and 2 from J, leaving 14 bases between them. The CDR3, as DNA: TGTGCCAGCAGCCAGGAGGGGGGGGCTCCCTACGAGCAGTACTTC. It is translated as CASSQEGGAPYEQYF.

The chain links TRBV5-1 to TRBJ2-7; TRBD2 matches 11 bases. Trimming removed 2 bases from V and 2 bases from J; junction bases left unmatched: 3. Germline CDR1 is SGHRS and CDR2 is YFSETQ. The CDR3 length is 15 residues. The CDR3 DNA follows: TGCGCCAGCAGCTTCACTAGCGGGAGTGCCTACGAGCAGTACTTC. Its protein product is CASSFTSGSAYEQYF.

This clonotype was seen only a few times. This chain uses TRBV10-3 with TRBJ1-3; D may be TRBD1 (5 bases). This CDR3 contains 13 residues. V lost 11 bases to trimming and J lost 4 bases, with 15 bases between them. The germline gives CDR1 ENHRY, CDR2 SYGVKD. The CDR3 sequence: CAARDLEGNTIYF. The CDR3, as DNA: TGTGCCGCCAGGGACCTGGAGGGAAACACCATATATTTT.

The chain is built from TRBV20-1 and TRBJ2-1; 10 bases fit TRBD1. Germline trimming cut 3 bases from V and 8 bases from J; bases unmatched to any gene: 7. CDR1 is DFQATT, CDR2 SNEGSKA, per germline (reference sequence). There are 14 residues in the CDR3. CDR3 amino acids: CSASRRDRGDEQFF. The CDR3 nucleotides read TGCAGTGCTAGTCGTCGGGACAGGGGCGATGAGCAGTTCTTC.

The chain is built from TRBV5-1 and TRBJ2-1, with 8 bases that match TRBD1. The CDR3 spans 16 residues. V was clipped by 3 bases and J by 8 bases; unmatched bases: 13. Germline CDR1 is SGHRS and CDR2 is YFSETQ. This CDR3 reads CASSSGQGQGMDEQFF. CDR3 coding DNA: TGCGCCAGCAGCTCCGGACAGGGCCAAGGTATGGATGAGCAGTTCTTC.

The CDR3 DNA follows: TGCGCCAGCACTACTCAACGAAGGAACACCGGGGAGCTGTTTTTT. Its translation is CASTTQRRNTGELFF. The gene calls are TRBV10-2 and TRBJ2-2, with D unclear. Trimming pared 7 bases from V and 1 base from J, leaving 13 bases between. The germline CDR1 and CDR2 sequences are WSHSY and SAAADI. CDR3 length equals 15 residues.

This clonotype was counted only a few times. The V call is TRBV7-2, the J call TRBJ2-2; 7 nucleotides agree with TRBD2. Unmatched junction bases numbered 4, after V lost 2 bases and J lost 1 base. There are 16 residues in the CDR3. Looked up from germline, CDR1 is SGHTA and CDR2 is FQGNSA. CDR3 nucleotide sequence: TGTGCCAGCAGCTTACGGCGGGGGAGGAACACCGGGGAGCTGTTTTTT. It specifies CASSLRRGRNTGELFF.

The genes are TRBV7-8 and TRBJ2-1; TRBD1 matches 7 bases. CDR1 is SGHVS and CDR2 is FQNEAQ in the germline V gene. The trim removed 5 bases at V and 5 bases at J, leaving 12 bases unmatched. This CDR3 is built from 16 residues. The CDR3, as DNA: TGTGCCAGCAGCCCTCAGACAGGGACCCCGAACAATGAGCAGTTCTTC. Residues: CASSPQTGTPNNEQFF.

This clonotype came up a few times. The chain combines TRBV7-2 with TRBJ1-2, with 7 bases identical to TRBD1. Germline-derived CDR1 and CDR2 are SGHTA and FQGNSA. CDR3 size: 15 residues. V shed 5 bases and J 5 bases; nucleotides not matched to a gene: 11. The CDR3 here is CASSPYKGAGYGYTF. The CDR3 bases are TGTGCCAGCAGCCCCTATAAGGGGGCTGGGTATGGCTACACCTTC.

This clonotype was picked up many times. V is TRBV7-3 and J is TRBJ2-1; 10 positions match TRBD1. Trimming took 5 bases from V and 5 from J; bases not matched to a gene: 9. Per the germline V gene, CDR1 is SGHTA and CDR2 is FQGTGA. The CDR3 has 16 residues. This CDR3 is CASSLGQGVNNNEQFF. The CDR3 DNA follows: TGTGCCAGCAGCCTCGGACAGGGGGTCAACAACAATGAGCAGTTCTTC.

The chain uses TRBV5-1 and TRBJ2-7; D is undetermined. Per the germline V gene, CDR1 is SGHRS and CDR2 is YFSETQ. CDR3 length: 13 residues. The V gene lost 0 bases and the J gene lost 6 bases, with 10 bases spanning the gap. The CDR3 protein is CASSLGDTGEQYF. Here the CDR3 DNA reads TGCGCCAGCAGCTTGGGAGACACCGGCGAGCAGTACTTC.

V and J are TRBV24-1 and TRBJ2-3; 8 positions match TRBD1. From germline, CDR1 is KGHDR and CDR2 SFDVKD. Trimming cost V 9 bases and J 3 bases; bases outside gene matches: 13. The length of the CDR3 is 16 residues. DNA for the CDR3: TGTGCCACCTCAAAGACGAGGGACAGGTTAACAGATACGCAGTATTTT. Its protein is CATSKTRDRLTDTQYF.

Only a few counts were recorded for this clonotype. The chain is built from TRBV4-2 and TRBJ1-1, with D possibly being TRBD1 (6 bases). The CDR3 runs 13 residues. V dropped 5 bases and J dropped 3 bases, with 10 bases sitting between them. Germline CDR1 LGHNA, CDR2 YNFKEQ. The CDR3 sequence: CASSKGGDTEAFF. The CDR3 DNA sequence: TGTGCCAGCAGCAAAGGGGGGGACACTGAAGCTTTCTTT.

This clonotype was recorded a few times. This chain connects TRBV6-1 to TRBJ2-7; D call uncertain. This CDR3 comprises 13 residues. Per the germline V gene, CDR1 is MNHNS and CDR2 is SASEGT. The V end lost 6 bases, the J end lost 5 bases, and 14 bases lay between the germline ends. In DNA form, the CDR3 reads TGTGCCAGCAGGAGACCCCCGGGCCACGAGCAGTACGTC. This translates into CASRRPPGHEQYV.

This clonotype was seen only a few times. This sequence joins TRBV4-1 and TRBJ2-7, with a tentative D call TRBD1 (6 bases). Germline V CDR1 and CDR2: MGHRA, YSYEKL. With 4 bases removed from V and 4 bases from J, the gap between germline ends came to 14 bases. This CDR3 has 14 residues. CDR3 sequence (DNA): TGCGCCAGCAGCCTCGGGACATCTTTTTACGAGCAGTACTTC. Its protein is CASSLGTSFYEQYF.

This clonotype was counted between two and nine times. The genes are TRBV28 and TRBJ2-3; TRBD2 matches 11 bases. With V trimmed by 6 bases and J by 5 bases, 7 bases remained unmatched. The CDR3 spans 15 residues. CDR1 and CDR2 (germline): MDHEN, SYDVKM. CDR3 DNA: TGTGCCAGCAGCCGTATCACTAGCGGGGGAGATACGCAGTATTTT. Amino acid sequence: CASSRITSGGDTQYF.

The rearrangement joins TRBV9 to TRBJ2-1, with 13 bases that match TRBD2. This CDR3 is 17 amino acids long. CDR1 is SGDLS and CDR2 is YYNGEE in the germline V gene. After removal of 4 bases from V and 9 bases from J, the junction contained 13 bases not matched to a gene. The CDR3 is CASSPRTSGGFLSEQFF. The CDR3 nucleotides read TGTGCCAGCAGCCCACGGACTAGCGGGGGTTTCTTGTCTGAGCAGTTCTTC. Full variable domain (remainder filled in from reference TRBV9 and TRBJ2-1): DSGVTQTPKHLITATGQRVTLRCSPRSGDLSVYWYQQSLDQGLQFLIQYYNGEERAKGNILERFSAQQFPDLHSELNLSSLELGDSALYFCASSPRTSGGFLSEQFFGPGTRLTVL.

This chain connects TRBV4-1 to TRBJ2-7; D call uncertain. This CDR3 has 16 residues. The germline gives CDR1 MGHRA, CDR2 YSYEKL. Deletions cut 1 base from V and 3 bases from J, with 16 bases between. CDR3 DNA: TGCGCCAGCAGCCAAGGGAGAGACGGCGGAGTCTACGAGCAGTACTTC. Translated: CASSQGRDGGVYEQYF.

V and J are TRBV6-5 and TRBJ1-2; D is uncertain. CDR3 length: 15 residues. Germline assignment: CDR1 MNHEY and CDR2 SVGAGI. Trimming shortened V by 0 bases and J by 4 bases, and 12 bases separated the two germline ends. Here the CDR3 DNA reads TGTGCCAGCAGTTACTCGACGGGGTTCAGCTATGGCTACACCTTC. Its translation: CASSYSTGFSYGYTF.

This clonotype was found a few times. This chain joins TRBV20-1 and TRBJ2-2; possibly TRBD2 for D (6 bases). This CDR3 is 14 amino acids long. Germline V lookup: CDR1 DFQATT, CDR2 SNEGSKA (reference sequence). Deletions cut 3 bases from V and 4 bases from J, with 12 bases between. CDR3 bases: TGCAGTGCTAGGGTGGGAGGAGCCACCGGGGAGCTGTTTTTT. This translates into CSARVGGATGELFF.

This clonotype was detected ten times or more. The chain joins TRBV11-3 to TRBJ1-5; tentatively, D is TRBD1 (5 bases). Trimming removed 1 base at V and 0 bases at J, with 7 bases between. From germline, CDR1 is SGHNT and CDR2 YENEEA. This CDR3 has 15 amino acids. For the CDR3, the DNA is TGTGCCAGCAGCTTAGGGGACTATAGCAATCAGCCCCAGCATTTT. This codes for CASSLGDYSNQPQHF.

This clonotype was recorded many times. The chain is built from TRBV15 and TRBJ2-2; D not certain. V shed 9 bases and J shed 15 bases, with 17 bases lying between them. Per germline, CDR1 LNHNV and CDR2 YYDKDF (reference sequence). The CDR3 consists of 11 residues. The chain's CDR3 is CATSLEGSVFF. Here the CDR3 DNA reads TGTGCCACGAGTTTGGAAGGGTCGGTGTTTTTT.

This clonotype was detected only a few times. The chain has TRBV29-1 and TRBJ2-4, with 10 nucleotides matching TRBD2. The CDR3 totals 14 residues. V trimming: 1 base; J trimming: 9 bases; junction bases outside the gene matches: 6. Germline CDR1 and CDR2: SQVTM and ANQGSEA. Here the CDR3 reads CSVEVSSGGGIQYF. CDR3 DNA: TGCAGCGTTGAAGTTTCCAGCGGGGGGGGCATTCAGTACTTC.

The chain has TRBV7-2 and TRBJ1-5, with no clear D. CDR1 and CDR2 from the germline V gene are SGHTA and FQGNSA. This CDR3 contains 14 residues. Trimming took 6 bases from V and 2 from J, leaving 11 bases between them. The CDR3 nucleotides read TGTGCCAGCAGTTCTTGGGGAGGCAATCAGCCCCAGCATTTT. Protein sequence: CASSSWGGNQPQHF.

The rearrangement joins TRBV11-2 to TRBJ2-2, with 14 positions matching TRBD2. The J segment lost 4 bases and the V segment lost 2 bases, leaving 18 bases of the junction unmatched. There are 22 residues in the CDR3. CDR1 and CDR2 from the germline V gene are SGHAT and FQNNGV. The CDR3 sequence: CASSLNPFAWGLAGASTGELFF. The DNA of the CDR3 is TGTGCCAGCAGCTTAAATCCATTCGCCTGGGGACTAGCGGGAGCGTCCACCGGGGAGCTGTTTTTT.

The rearrangement joins TRBV20-1 to TRBJ2-3; D unresolved. V lost 0 bases and J 2 bases, leaving 12 bases between the germline ends. CDR3 length equals 15 residues. Germline V gene data show CDR1 as DFQATT and CDR2 as SNEGSKA (reference sequence). CDR3 nucleotide sequence: TGCAGTGCTAGAGACCGATCTGGTCCCACAGATACGCAGTATTTT. It codes for CSARDRSGPTDTQYF.

The V gene is TRBV12-3 or TRBV12-4, the J gene TRBJ2-7; 9 bases agree with TRBD2. There are 14 residues in the CDR3. After removal of 3 bases from V and 7 bases from J, the junction contained 7 bases not matched to a gene. The CDR3 here is CASSFASGIGEQYF. The CDR3 DNA reads as TGTGCCAGCAGTTTTGCTAGCGGGATAGGGGAGCAGTACTTC.

CDR3: CASSQRTTNEKLFF. The CDR3 DNA is TGTGCCAGCAGCCAGAGGACAACTAATGAAAAACTGTTTTTT. The rearrangement uses TRBV3-1 and TRBJ1-4; D is unresolved. Germline-derived CDR1 and CDR2 are LGHDT and YNNKEL (reference sequence). The V end lost 3 bases, the J end lost 0 bases, and 5 bases lay between the germline ends. The CDR3 loop spans 14 amino acids.

This clonotype appeared a few times. The chain couples TRBV25-1 to TRBJ2-1, with D possibly called TRBD1 or TRBD2 (6 bases each). Per the germline V gene, CDR1 is MGHDK and CDR2 is SYGVNS. V dropped 0 bases and J dropped 8 bases, with 14 bases sitting between them. This CDR3 has 15 amino acids. The CDR3 region is CASSEYKPGEDEQFF. The CDR3 region has the DNA TGTGCCAGCAGTGAATATAAACCAGGGGAGGATGAGCAGTTCTTC. The full variable domain, with the rest looked up from reference TRBV25-1 and TRBJ2-1, is EADIYQTPRYLVIGTGKKITLECSQTMGHDKMYWYQQDPGMELHLIHYSYGVNSTEKGDLSSESTVSRIRTEHFPLTLESARPSHTSQYLCASSEYKPGEDEQFFGPGTRLTVL.